Listed below are T cell receptor beta chains from one sample, sequenced in a study of cytomegalovirus exposure and HLA in healthy donors. The assay was immunoSEQ multiplex PCR, and TCRdb's table has in-frame clones only and misses some. Its table records some 200,000 clones. Sequences were obtained from PBMCs. These receptors all stem from a boy under 18 in good health and CMV-seronegative. CDR3s include the opening cysteine and the closing phenylalanine or tryptophan. Each record gives: J gene, D gene, V gene, CDR3 protein, CDR3 DNA. D genes are given only for firm matches.

TRBJ1-2 TRBD1 TRBV11-2 CASSPSGTGEDYGYTF TGTGCCAGCAGCCCATCCGGGACAGGGGAAGACTATGGCTACACCTTC
TRBJ1-4 - TRBV30 CAWSVTLTLATNEKLFF TGTGCCTGGAGTGTAACACTCACCCTAGCAACTAATGAAAAACTGTTTTTT
TRBJ1-2 TRBD1 TRBV28 CASSLGQAGGYTF TGTGCCAGCAGTTTAGGACAGGCAGGCGGCTACACCTTC
TRBJ2-2 - TRBV7-2 CASSVDGVGELFF TGTGCCAGCAGCGTAGACGGGGTAGGGGAGCTGTTTTTT
TRBJ1-3 - TRBV18 CASSSWGRSGNTIYF TGTGCCAGCTCAAGTTGGGGCCGCTCTGGAAACACCATATATTTT
TRBJ1-1 - TRBV28 CASSSPGREFF TGTGCCAGCAGTTCTCCGGGAAGGGAATTCTTT
TRBJ2-7 - TRBV18 CASSPNPASSYEQYF TGTGCCAGCTCACCAAATCCGGCTAGTTCCTACGAGCAGTACTTC
TRBJ2-5 TRBD2 TRBV10-2 CASSDPGTSGVETQYF TGCGCCAGCAGTGACCCCGGGACTAGCGGGGTAGAGACCCAGTACTTC
TRBJ1-4 - TRBV7-9 CASSSGNEKLFF TGTGCCAGCAGTTCGGGTAATGAAAAACTGTTTTTT
TRBJ2-5 - TRBV5-4 CASSLKGSPGETQYF TGTGCCAGCAGCTTGAAGGGATCTCCGGGGGAGACCCAGTACTTC
TRBJ1-6 - TRBV18 CASSPTRGESPLHF TGTGCCAGCTCACCCACCAGGGGTGAATCACCCCTCCACTTT
TRBJ1-2 TRBD1 TRBV7-8 CASSPDRGGGYTF TGTGCCAGCAGCCCCGACAGGGGGGGCGGCTACACCTTC
TRBJ2-3 - TRBV9 CASSVGADTQYF TGTGCCAGCAGCGTAGGAGCGGATACGCAGTATTTT
TRBJ1-5 - TRBV7-3 CASSLSGGEAQHF TGTGCCAGCAGCCTCAGTGGGGGGGAGGCCCAGCATTTT
TRBJ1-2 - TRBV2 CASSEASNVGFNYGYTF TGTGCCAGCAGTGAAGCGTCCAACGTCGGTTTTAACTATGGCTACACCTTC
TRBJ2-3 - TRBV2 CATQSPVSGADTDTQYF TGTGCCACACAGAGCCCTGTATCAGGAGCGGACACAGATACGCAGTATTTT
TRBJ2-1 TRBD1 TRBV28 CASSRDRGPGEQFF TGTGCCAGCAGTAGGGACAGGGGGCCGGGGGAGCAGTTCTTC
TRBJ1-2 - TRBV27 CASSYSGVGGYTF TGTGCCAGCAGTTATTCAGGGGTCGGCGGCTACACCTTC
TRBJ2-1 TRBD1 TRBV6-5 CASSLGTAIYNEQFF TGTGCCAGCAGTCTGGGGACAGCGATTTACAATGAGCAGTTCTTC